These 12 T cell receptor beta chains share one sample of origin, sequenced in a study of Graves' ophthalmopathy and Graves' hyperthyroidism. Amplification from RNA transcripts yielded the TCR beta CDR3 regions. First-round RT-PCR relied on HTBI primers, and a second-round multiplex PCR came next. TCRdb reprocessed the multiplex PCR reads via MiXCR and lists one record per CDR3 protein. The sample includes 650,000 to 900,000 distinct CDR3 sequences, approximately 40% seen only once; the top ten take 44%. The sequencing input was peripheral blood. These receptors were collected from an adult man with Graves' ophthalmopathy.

The CDR3 region is CASSPAPHTSQYF. The DNA of the CDR3 is TGTGCCAGCAGCCCGGCGCCACACACCTCGCAGTACTTC. The chain employs TRBV2 and TRBJ2-5; unclear D gene. The germline CDR1 and CDR2 sequences are SNHLY and FYNNEI. Trimming took 6 bases from V and 11 from J, leaving 19 bases between them. The CDR3 is made up of 13 amino acids.

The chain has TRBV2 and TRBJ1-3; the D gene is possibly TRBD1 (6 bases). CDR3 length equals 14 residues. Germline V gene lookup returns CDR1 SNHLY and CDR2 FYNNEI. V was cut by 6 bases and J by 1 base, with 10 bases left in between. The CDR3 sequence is CASRIQGSGNTIYF. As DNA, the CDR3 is TGTGCCAGCAGGATACAGGGATCTGGAAACACCATATATTTT.

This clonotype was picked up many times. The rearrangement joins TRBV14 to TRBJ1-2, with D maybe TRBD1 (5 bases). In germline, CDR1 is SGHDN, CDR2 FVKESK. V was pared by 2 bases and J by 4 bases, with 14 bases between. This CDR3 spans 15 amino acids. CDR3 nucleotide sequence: TGTGCCAGCAGCCAACGCCGGGACGCGGGCTATGGCTACACCTTC. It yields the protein CASSQRRDAGYGYTF.

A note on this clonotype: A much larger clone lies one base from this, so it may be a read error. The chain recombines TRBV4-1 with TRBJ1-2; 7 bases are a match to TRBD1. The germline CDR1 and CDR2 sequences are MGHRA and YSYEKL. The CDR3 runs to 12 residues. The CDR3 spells CASSPRTGGCTF. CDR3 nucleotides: TGCGCCAGCAGCCCTAGGACAGGAGGCTGCACCTTC.

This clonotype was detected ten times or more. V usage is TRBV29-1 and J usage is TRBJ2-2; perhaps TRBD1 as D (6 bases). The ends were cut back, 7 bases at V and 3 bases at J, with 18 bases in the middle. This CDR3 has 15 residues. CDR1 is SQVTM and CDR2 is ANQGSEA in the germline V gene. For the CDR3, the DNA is TGCAGCGCCGTGGGCAACAGGGCCGACACCGGGGAGCTGTTTTTT. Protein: CSAVGNRADTGELFF.

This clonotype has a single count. In nucleotides, the CDR3 is TGTGCCACCAGTGATTCGGGGGTCACCGGGGAGCTGTTTTTT. Its protein is CATSDSGVTGELFF. The chain couples TRBV24-1 to TRBJ2-2; possibly TRBD2 for D (6 bases). V lost 2 bases to trimming and J lost 4 bases, with 7 bases between them. Germline values: CDR1 KGHDR, CDR2 SFDVKD. This CDR3 spans 14 amino acids.

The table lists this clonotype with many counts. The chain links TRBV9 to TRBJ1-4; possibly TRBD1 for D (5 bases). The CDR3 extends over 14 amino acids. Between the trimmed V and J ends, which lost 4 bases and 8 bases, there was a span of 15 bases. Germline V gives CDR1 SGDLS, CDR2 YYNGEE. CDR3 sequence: CASSPHGTVEKLFF. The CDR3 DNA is TGTGCCAGCAGCCCTCACGGGACGGTCGAAAAACTGTTTTTT.

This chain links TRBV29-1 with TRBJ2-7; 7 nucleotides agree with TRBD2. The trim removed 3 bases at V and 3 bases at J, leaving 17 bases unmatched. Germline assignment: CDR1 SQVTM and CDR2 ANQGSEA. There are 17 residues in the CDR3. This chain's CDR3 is CSVDGDGLVQIYYEQYF. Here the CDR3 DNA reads TGCAGCGTTGATGGGGATGGACTAGTCCAAATTTACTACGAGCAGTACTTC.

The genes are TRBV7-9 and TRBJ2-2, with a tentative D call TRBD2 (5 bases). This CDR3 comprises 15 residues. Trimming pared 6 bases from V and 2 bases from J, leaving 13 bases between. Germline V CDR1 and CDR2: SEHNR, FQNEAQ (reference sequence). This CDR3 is CASSWAGLNTGELFF. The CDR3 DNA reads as TGTGCCAGCAGTTGGGCGGGCCTCAACACCGGGGAGCTGTTTTTT. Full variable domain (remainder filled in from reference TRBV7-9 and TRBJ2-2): DTGVSQNPRHKITKRGQNVTFRCDPISEHNRLYWYRQTLGQGPEFLTYFQNEAQLEKSRLLSDRFSAERPKGSFSTLEIQRTEQGDSAMYLCASSWAGLNTGELFFGEGSRLTVL.

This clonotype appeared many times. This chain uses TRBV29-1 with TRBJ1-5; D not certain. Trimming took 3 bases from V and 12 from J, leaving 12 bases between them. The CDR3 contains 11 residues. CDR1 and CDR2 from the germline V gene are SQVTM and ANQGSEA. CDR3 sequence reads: CSVDGPGGQHF. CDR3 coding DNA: TGCAGCGTTGACGGTCCGGGAGGCCAGCATTTT. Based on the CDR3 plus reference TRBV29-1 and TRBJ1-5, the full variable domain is SAVISQKPSRDICQRGTSLTIQCQVDSQVTMMFWYRQQPGQSLTLIATANQGSEATYESGFVIDKFPISRPNLTFSTLTVSNMSPEDSSIYLCSVDGPGGQHFGDGTRLSIL.

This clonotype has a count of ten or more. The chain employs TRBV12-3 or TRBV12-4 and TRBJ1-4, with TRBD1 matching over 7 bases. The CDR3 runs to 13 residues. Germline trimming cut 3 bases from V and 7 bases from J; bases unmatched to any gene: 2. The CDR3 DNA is TGTGCCAGCAGTTTTCAGGGGGGTGAAAAACTGTTTTTT. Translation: CASSFQGGEKLFF.

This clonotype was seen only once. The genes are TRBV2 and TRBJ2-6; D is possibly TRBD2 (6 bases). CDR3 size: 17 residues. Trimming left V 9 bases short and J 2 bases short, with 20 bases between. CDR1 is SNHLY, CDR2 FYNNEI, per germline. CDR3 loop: CASRPRGRETGANVLTF. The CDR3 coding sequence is TGTGCCAGTCGTCCGCGGGGCAGGGAGACTGGGGCCAACGTCCTGACTTTC.